Listed here is a single TCR beta chain. This CDR3 has 15 residues. Germline V gene lookup returns CDR1 SGDLS and CDR2 YYNGEE. With 1 base clipped from V and 4 bases from J, the junction kept 2 bases outside the gene matches. This specimen belongs to a study of T-cell memory formation after mild COVID-19. Each CDR3 protein is one row after TCRdb ran MiXCR on the 5' RACE reads. This table has 450,000 to 650,000 distinct CDR3 sequences, under 20% appearing once. The sequenced material came from PBMCs or a T cell subset sorted from them (not recorded which). The receptor comes from an adult woman who had mild COVID-19 (a few samples of this study predate the infection). Cell type and time point are not known. This chain connects TRBV9 to TRBJ2-2; 9 bases are shared with TRBD2. The CDR3: CASSVSAGGTGELFF. CDR3 bases: TGTGCCAGCAGCGTATCAGCGGGAGGCACCGGGGAGCTGTTTTTT.